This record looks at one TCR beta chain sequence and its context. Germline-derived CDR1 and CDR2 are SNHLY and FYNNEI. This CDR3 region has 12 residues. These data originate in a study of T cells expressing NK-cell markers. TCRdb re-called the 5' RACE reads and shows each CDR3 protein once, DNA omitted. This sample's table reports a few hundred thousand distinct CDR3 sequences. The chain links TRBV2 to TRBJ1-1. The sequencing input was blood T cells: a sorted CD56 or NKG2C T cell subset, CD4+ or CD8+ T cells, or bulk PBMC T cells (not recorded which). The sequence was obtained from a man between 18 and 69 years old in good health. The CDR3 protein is CASSVFESTAFF.